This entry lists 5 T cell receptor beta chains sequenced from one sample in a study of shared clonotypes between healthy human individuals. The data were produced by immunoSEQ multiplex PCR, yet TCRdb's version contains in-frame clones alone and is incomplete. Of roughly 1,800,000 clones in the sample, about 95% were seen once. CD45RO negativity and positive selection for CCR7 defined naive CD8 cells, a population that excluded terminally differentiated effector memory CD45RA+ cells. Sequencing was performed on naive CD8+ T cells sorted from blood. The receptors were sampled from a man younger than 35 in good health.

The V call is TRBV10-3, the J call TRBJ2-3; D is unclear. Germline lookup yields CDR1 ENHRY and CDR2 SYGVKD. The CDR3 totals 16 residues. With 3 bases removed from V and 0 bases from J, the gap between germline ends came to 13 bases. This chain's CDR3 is CAISEPSYGSTDTQYF. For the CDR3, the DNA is TGTGCCATCAGTGAACCGAGTTACGGTAGCACAGATACGCAGTATTTT.

CDR3 sequence reads: CASSAGRLAGIPEQYF. DNA for the CDR3: TGTGCCAGCAGCGCGGGACGACTAGCGGGGATTCCCGAGCAGTACTTC. The chain employs TRBV5-4 and TRBJ2-7, with 11 bases that match TRBD2. The CDR3 has 16 residues. Germline CDR1 SGHNT, CDR2 YYREEE (reference sequence). Unmatched junction bases numbered 12, after V lost 4 bases and J lost 6 bases.

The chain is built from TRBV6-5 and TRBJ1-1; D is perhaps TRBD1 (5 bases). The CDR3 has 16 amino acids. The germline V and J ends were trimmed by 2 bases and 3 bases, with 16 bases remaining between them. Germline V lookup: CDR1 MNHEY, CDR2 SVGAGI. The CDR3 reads CASSYLSTGEDTEAFF. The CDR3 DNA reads TGTGCCAGCAGTTACCTCAGTACGGGGGAGGACACTGAAGCTTTCTTT.

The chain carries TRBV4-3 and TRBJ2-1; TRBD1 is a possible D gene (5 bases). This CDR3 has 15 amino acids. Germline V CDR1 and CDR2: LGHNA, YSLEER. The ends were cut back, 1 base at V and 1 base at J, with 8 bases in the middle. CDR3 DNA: TGCGCCAGCAGCCAAGGACAGACTTCCTACAATGAGCAGTTCTTC. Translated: CASSQGQTSYNEQFF.

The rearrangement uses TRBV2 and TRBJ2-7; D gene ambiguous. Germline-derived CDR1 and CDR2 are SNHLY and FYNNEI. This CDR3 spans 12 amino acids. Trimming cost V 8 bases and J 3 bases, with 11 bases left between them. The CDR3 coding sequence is TGTGCCAGCCGGACCTTATTCTACGAGCAGTACTTC. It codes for CASRTLFYEQYF.